These 16 T cell receptor beta chains were sequenced from one sample in a study of blood T cell repertoires in COVID-19. This table comes from immunoSEQ multiplex PCR, and its TCRdb copy is limited to in-frame clones, with some not included. The data hold under 250,000 clones, with more than 75% observed a single time. The sequenced sample consisted of peripheral blood. These receptors came from a woman in her 70s with active or convalescent COVID-19.

This clone occurred once. The chain couples TRBV3-1 (or the pseudogene TRBV3-2) to TRBJ1-5, with 9 bases that match TRBD1. Per the germline V gene, CDR1 is LGHDT and CDR2 is YNNKEL (reference sequence). The CDR3 has 19 amino acids. The junction had 15 bases not matched to a gene; V was cut back by 0 bases and J by 6 bases. CDR3 protein: CASSQEKIGTGSVRQPQHF. The DNA for the CDR3 is TGTGCCAGCAGCCAAGAAAAGATTGGGACAGGGTCTGTGCGTCAGCCCCAGCATTTT.

V and J are TRBV7-2 and TRBJ2-1; 9 bases map to TRBD1. Germline trimming cut 4 bases from V and 5 bases from J; bases unmatched to any gene: 6. The germline V gene encodes CDR1 SGHTA and CDR2 FQGNSA. CDR3 size: 15 residues. In DNA, the CDR3 is TGTGCCAGCAGCTCTGGACAGGGGAAGAACAATGAGCAGTTCTTC. Protein sequence: CASSSGQGKNNEQFF.

This sequence joins TRBV10-1 and TRBJ2-5; tentative D call: TRBD1 (6 bases). V lost 6 bases and J 2 bases, leaving 16 bases between the germline ends. CDR1 and CDR2 (germline): WNHNN, SYGVQD (reference sequence). The CDR3 totals 15 residues. This CDR3 is CASSKGVGLQETQYF. For the CDR3, the DNA is TGCGCCAGCAGCAAGGGGGTAGGCCTGCAAGAGACCCAGTACTTC.

V and J are TRBV11-3 and TRBJ2-3, with 10 bases identical to TRBD2. This CDR3 comprises 19 residues. V lost 1 base and J lost 2; bases outside the gene matches: 12. CDR1 SGHNT and CDR2 YENEEA come from the germline V gene. The CDR3 loop is CASSLGASLAGGVTDTQYF. In DNA form, the CDR3 reads TGTGCCAGCAGCTTAGGAGCAAGTTTAGCGGGGGGAGTCACAGATACGCAGTATTTT.

This clone was seen more than once but under ten times. The gene calls are TRBV7-2 and TRBJ2-3; D is perhaps TRBD1 (5 bases). There are 14 residues in the CDR3. With 2 bases removed from V and 6 bases from J, the gap between germline ends came to 12 bases. Germline V CDR1 and CDR2: SGHTA, FQGNSA. The CDR3 here is CASSLRGARDTQYF. CDR3 nucleotides: TGTGCCAGCAGCTTACGTGGGGCACGGGATACGCAGTATTTT.

The chain employs TRBV29-1 and TRBJ2-7; 9 bases map to TRBD1. Per the germline V gene, CDR1 is SQVTM and CDR2 is ANQGSEA. V lost 7 bases and J lost 6; bases outside the gene matches: 10. The CDR3 extends over 13 amino acids. The CDR3 loop is CSAQSGQGGEQYF. For the CDR3, the DNA is TGCAGCGCTCAATCGGGACAGGGTGGCGAGCAGTACTTC.

This chain uses TRBV24-1 with TRBJ1-5; unclear D gene. Trimming pared 9 bases from V and 5 bases from J, leaving 10 bases between. The germline V gene has CDR1 KGHDR and CDR2 SFDVKD. The CDR3 spans 12 residues. The CDR3 sequence: CATASGDQPQHF. In nucleotides, the CDR3 is TGTGCCACCGCCTCGGGTGATCAGCCCCAGCATTTT.

This chain uses TRBV4-1 with TRBJ1-6, with unresolved D. V was pared by 0 bases and J by 8 bases, with 11 bases between. There are 15 residues in the CDR3. CDR1 and CDR2 from the germline V gene are MGHRA and YSYEKL. The DNA of the CDR3 is TGCGCCAGCAGCCAAGATCAGGCAGCCTATTCACCCCTCCACTTT. Translation: CASSQDQAAYSPLHF.

The chain employs TRBV6-5 and TRBJ1-1, with D maybe TRBD1 (5 bases). The V and J ends lost 8 bases and 1 base respectively, with 14 bases between them. This CDR3 is 14 amino acids long. CDR1 is MNHEY and CDR2 is SVGAGI in the germline V gene. DNA for the CDR3: TGTGCCAGCCAACGCCCGGGGGAGAACACTGAAGCTTTCTTT. It translates to CASQRPGENTEAFF.

In regard to this clone: The same CDR3 can be traced to other DNA sequences in this sample. The CDR3 coding sequence is TGTGCCAGCAGTCCACGGGGGAACTATGGCTACACCTTC. It is translated as CASSPRGNYGYTF. The rearrangement joins TRBV12-3 or TRBV12-4 to TRBJ1-2; a weak D match, TRBD1 (5 bases). V lost 5 bases to trimming and J lost 2 bases, with 9 bases between them. The CDR3 is 13 amino acids.

This clone appeared a single time. The chain employs TRBV18 and TRBJ1-1, with D hard to call. The CDR3 consists of 14 residues. Looked up from germline, CDR1 is KGHSH and CDR2 is LQKENI. Trimming took off 4 bases at V and 5 bases at J, with 14 bases between the two ends. The CDR3: CASSLSGERTEAFF. CDR3 DNA: TGTGCCAGCTCACTATCCGGAGAGAGAACTGAAGCTTTCTTT.

The chain joins TRBV4-1 to TRBJ1-5, with 7 bases that match TRBD1. Germline CDR1 and CDR2: MGHRA and YSYEKL. The CDR3 totals 13 residues. V lost 4 bases to trimming and J lost 7 bases; unmatched junction nucleotides: 4. CDR3 sequence: CASSRVQGQPQHF. For the CDR3, the DNA is TGCGCCAGCAGCCGCGTACAGGGGCAGCCCCAGCATTTT.

V and J are TRBV21-1 and TRBJ1-5. TRBV21-1 is a recognized pseudogene. The CDR3 totals 14 residues. The CDR3 is CASSMRERDQPQHF. Here the CDR3 DNA reads TGTGCCAGCAGCATGAGGGAGCGAGATCAGCCCCAGCATTTT.

The chain employs TRBV2 and TRBJ2-5; D might be TRBD1 (5 bases). The CDR3 is 14 amino acids. In germline, CDR1 is SNHLY, CDR2 FYNNEI. Trimming removed 0 bases from V and 6 bases from J, with 11 bases in between. This chain's CDR3 is CASSEALLGQTQYF. CDR3 nucleotide sequence: TGTGCCAGCAGTGAAGCGCTCTTGGGGCAGACCCAGTACTTC.

The sample holds one count of this clone. The rearrangement joins TRBV20-1 to TRBJ1-1; perhaps TRBD1 as D (5 bases). V lost 6 bases, J lost 8 bases, and 13 bases lay in between. This CDR3 has 11 residues. Germline V lookup: CDR1 DFQATT, CDR2 SNEGSKA (reference sequence). CDR3 amino acids: CSAVRTPEAFF. The CDR3 region has the DNA TGCAGTGCCGTTAGGACACCAGAAGCTTTCTTT.

The chain combines TRBV28 with TRBJ1-1; tentatively, D is TRBD1 (5 bases). Germline V CDR1 and CDR2: MDHEN, SYDVKM. CDR3 size: 15 residues. Trimming took 2 bases from V and 1 from J, leaving 11 bases between them. The CDR3 coding sequence is TGTGCCAGCAGTTTAATCGGACAAGGGAACACTGAAGCTTTCTTT. Translating gives CASSLIGQGNTEAFF.